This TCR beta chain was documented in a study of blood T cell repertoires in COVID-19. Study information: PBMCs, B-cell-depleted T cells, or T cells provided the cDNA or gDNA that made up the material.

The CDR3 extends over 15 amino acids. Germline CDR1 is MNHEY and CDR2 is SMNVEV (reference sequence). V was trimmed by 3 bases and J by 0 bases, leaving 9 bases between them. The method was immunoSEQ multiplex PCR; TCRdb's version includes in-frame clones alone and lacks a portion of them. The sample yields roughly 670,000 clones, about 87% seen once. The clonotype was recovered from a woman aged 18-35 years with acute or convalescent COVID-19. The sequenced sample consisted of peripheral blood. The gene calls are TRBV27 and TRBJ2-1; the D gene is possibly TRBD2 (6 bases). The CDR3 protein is CASSFGGSSYNEQFF. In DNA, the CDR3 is TGTGCCAGCAGTTTCGGAGGGAGCTCCTACAATGAGCAGTTCTTC.